The 6 T cell receptor beta chains in this list originate from one sample, sequenced in a study of blood T cell repertoires in COVID-19. Libraries were prepared by immunoSEQ multiplex PCR; TCRdb keeps only in-frame clonotypes and omits some of them. Of 200,000 to 250,000 clones listed, roughly 86% are singletons. The sequenced material came from PBMCs or T cells enriched from blood (not recorded which). These TCRs come from a man between 18 and 29 years old with acute COVID-19.

This clone was observed a handful of times. The rearrangement uses TRBV19 and TRBJ1-4, with TRBD1 matching 9 bases. This CDR3 comprises 14 residues. V gave up 3 bases and J gave up 8 bases; unmatched junction bases: 4. Germline CDR1 and CDR2: LNHDA and SQIVND (reference sequence). The CDR3 protein is CASSMGTGPEKLFF. CDR3 bases: TGTGCCAGTAGTATGGGGACAGGGCCGGAAAAACTGTTTTTT.

The rearrangement links TRBV5-5 to TRBJ2-4, with 10 positions matching TRBD1. After removal of 2 bases from V and 6 bases from J, the junction contained 8 bases not matched to a gene. Germline V lookup: CDR1 SGHKS, CDR2 YYEKEE (reference sequence). This CDR3 has 16 amino acids. Written as DNA, the CDR3 is TGTGCCAGCAGCTTCTCCCCGGGACAGGGGACAAACATTCAGTACTTC. Translation gives CASSFSPGQGTNIQYF. Looking up the rest from reference TRBV5-5 and TRBJ2-4 gives the full variable domain: DAGVTQSPTHLIKTRGQQVTLRCSPISGHKSVSWYQQVLGQGPQFIFQYYEKEERGRGNFPDRFSARQFPNYSSELNVNALLLGDSALYLCASSFSPGQGTNIQYFGAGTRLSVL.

This chain uses TRBV13 with TRBJ2-7; D uncertain. The germline gives CDR1 PRHDT, CDR2 FYEKMQ (reference sequence). Trimming took 0 bases from V and 5 from J, leaving 5 bases between them. The CDR3 consists of 12 residues. Here the CDR3 reads CASSLGIDEQYF. The CDR3, as DNA: TGTGCCAGCAGCTTAGGTATCGACGAGCAGTACTTC.

CDR3 DNA: TGTGCCTGGAGTGGGGGGGGGCCCTTAAGCAATCAGCCCCAGCATTTT. It encodes CAWSGGGPLSNQPQHF. This sequence joins TRBV30 and TRBJ1-5; D perhaps matches TRBD1 (6 bases). Germline-derived CDR1 and CDR2 are GTSNPN and SVGIG (reference sequence). Trimming pared 1 base from V and 1 base from J, leaving 14 bases between. CDR3 length equals 16 residues.

The chain uses TRBV5-1 and TRBJ1-1; D is unclear. CDR1 SGHRS and CDR2 YFSETQ come from the germline V gene. CDR3 length: 15 residues. V was clipped by 0 bases and J by 1 base, with 10 bases between them. The CDR3 loop reads CASSLETRENTEAFF. The CDR3 region has the DNA TGCGCCAGCAGCTTGGAAACCCGGGAGAACACTGAAGCTTTCTTT.

The J gene is TRBJ2-3, the V gene TRBV4-1; tentative D call: TRBD1 (6 bases). Germline V CDR1 and CDR2: MGHRA, YSYEKL. The CDR3 has 15 amino acids. V dropped 1 base and J dropped 5 bases, with 13 bases sitting between them. DNA of the CDR3: TGCGCCAGCAGCCAAGGGTCAGGGGAAAAAGATACGCAGTATTTT. Its protein is CASSQGSGEKDTQYF.